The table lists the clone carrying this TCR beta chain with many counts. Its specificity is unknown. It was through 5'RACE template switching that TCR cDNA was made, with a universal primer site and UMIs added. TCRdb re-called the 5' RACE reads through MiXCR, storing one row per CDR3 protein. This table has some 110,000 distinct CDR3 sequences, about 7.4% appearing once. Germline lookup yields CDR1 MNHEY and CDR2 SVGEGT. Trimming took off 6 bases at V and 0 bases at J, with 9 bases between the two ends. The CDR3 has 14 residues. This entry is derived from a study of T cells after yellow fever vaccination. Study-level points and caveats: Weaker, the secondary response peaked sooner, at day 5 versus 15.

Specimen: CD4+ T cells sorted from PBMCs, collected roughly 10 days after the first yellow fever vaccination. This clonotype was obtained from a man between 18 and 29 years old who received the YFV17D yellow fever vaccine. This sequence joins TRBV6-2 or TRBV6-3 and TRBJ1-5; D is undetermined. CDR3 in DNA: TGTGCCAGCAGCTCCGGGCATAGCAATCAGCCCCAGCATTTT. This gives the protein CASSSGHSNQPQHF.